These 2 T cell receptor beta chains were sequenced from one sample in a study of Ad26.COV2.S vaccination and SARS-CoV-2 variants. Treatment in this sample: approximately 18 received Ad26.COV2.S at low or high dose, single or two shots; roughly five received placebo; per-sample allocation not given. On day 63 after the first injection, vaccine and placebo recipients gave samples. Produced via immunoSEQ multiplex PCR; TCRdb's table is partial and in-frame only. The sample lists 440,000 or so clones; about 90% were seen once. The starting material was peripheral blood, obtained in a trial of Ad26.COV2.S vaccine versus placebo. These receptors originate from a person aged 18-60 years who received the Ad26.COV2.S COVID-19 vaccine or a placebo.

V is TRBV11-2 and J is TRBJ2-7, with 10 bases that match TRBD1. Trimming cost V 5 bases and J 8 bases; bases outside gene matches: 9. Germline CDR1 is SGHAT and CDR2 is FQNNGV. This CDR3 spans 14 amino acids. CDR3 coding DNA: TGTGCCAGCAGCGCCGGGACAGGGGTAGGCAAGCAGTACTTC. It yields the protein CASSAGTGVGKQYF.

The CDR3 bases are TGTGCCAGCAGCTTGGTCGGACCTGGCGAGCAGTACTTC. This translates into CASSLVGPGEQYF. J is TRBJ2-7 and V is TRBV5-6; D is ambiguous. There are 13 residues in the CDR3. Per the germline V gene, CDR1 is SGHDT and CDR2 is YYEEEE. V lost 0 bases to trimming and J lost 6 bases, with 10 bases between them.